The 10 T cell receptor beta chains in this list originate from one sample, sequenced in a study of shared clonotypes between healthy human individuals. Only in-frame clones appear in the TCRdb table, and some are missing; sequencing was by immunoSEQ multiplex PCR. Among about 2.4 million clones listed, 85% to 95% were seen once. Sequences were obtained from naive CD4+ T cells sorted from blood. Subset defined: CD45RA+ positively selected. Source of these receptors: a man in his late teens or twenties in good health.

The chain combines TRBV7-2 with TRBJ2-7, with 8 bases identical to TRBD2. V was pared by 6 bases and J by 6 bases, with 13 bases of the junction left unmatched. In germline, CDR1 is SGHTA, CDR2 FQGNSA. CDR3 length: 15 residues. As DNA, the CDR3 is TGTGCCAGCAGTCCCCCACTAGCGGCGGCGGGCGAGCAGTACTTC. Encoded protein: CASSPPLAAAGEQYF.

J is TRBJ2-3 and V is TRBV10-3, with no clear D. The V gene lost 8 bases and the J gene lost 1 base, with 19 bases spanning the gap. The CDR3 contains 16 residues. Germline CDR1 ENHRY, CDR2 SYGVKD. The CDR3 is CAISLGVGQGTDTQYF. CDR3 DNA: TGTGCCATCTCTCTCGGCGTTGGTCAGGGCACAGATACGCAGTATTTT.

The CDR3 coding sequence is TGTGCCAGCAGTCGTCTCCCCCGCTACGAGCAGTACTTC. As protein: CASSRLPRYEQYF. The V gene is TRBV5-4, the J gene TRBJ2-7; no definite D call. This CDR3 comprises 13 residues. Germline values: CDR1 SGHNT, CDR2 YYREEE (reference sequence). Trimming left V 5 bases short and J 3 bases short, with 12 bases between. Looking up the rest from reference TRBV5-4 and TRBJ2-7 gives the full variable domain: ETGVTQSPTHLIKTRGQQVTLRCSSQSGHNTVSWYQQALGQGPQFIFQYYREEENGRGNFPPRFSGLQFPNYSSELNVNALELDDSALYLCASSRLPRYEQYFGPGTRLTVT.

V usage is TRBV6-1 and J usage is TRBJ2-1, with a tentative D call TRBD1 (6 bases). This CDR3 is built from 16 residues. Trimming pared 4 bases from V and 4 bases from J, leaving 17 bases between. The germline gives CDR1 MNHNS, CDR2 SASEGT. The CDR3 DNA reads as TGTGCCAGCAGTGCAAAACCGGGACAAGGATACAATGAGCAGTTCTTC. Protein: CASSAKPGQGYNEQFF.

J is TRBJ1-1 and V is TRBV30, with D uncertain. Per germline, CDR1 GTSNPN and CDR2 SVGIG (reference sequence). Between the trimmed V and J ends, which lost 3 bases and 5 bases, there was a span of 19 bases. This CDR3 contains 15 residues. The CDR3, as DNA: TGTGCCTGGAGAAAAGAGGGATGGGGATCTACTGAAGCTTTCTTT. Translated, it gives CAWRKEGWGSTEAFF.

The chain links TRBV5-1 to TRBJ2-7, with 11 bases lining up with TRBD2. V gave up 2 bases and J gave up 3 bases; unmatched junction bases: 10. This CDR3 comprises 17 residues. The germline CDR1 and CDR2 sequences are SGHRS and YFSETQ. CDR3 DNA: TGCGCCAGCAGCTTATTAGCGGGAGGGACGGGCCTCTACGAGCAGTACTTC. Its protein is CASSLLAGGTGLYEQYF.

Concerning this clone: The same CDR3 arises from other DNA sequences in this sample as well. The chain recombines TRBV30 with TRBJ1-2; TRBD1 aligns across 9 bases. Trimming cost V 1 base and J 5 bases; bases outside gene matches: 2. Germline CDR1 GTSNPN, CDR2 SVGIG (reference sequence). This CDR3 contains 13 residues. DNA for the CDR3: TGTGCCTGGAGTGGGACAGGGGTTTATGGCTACACCTTC. Protein sequence: CAWSGTGVYGYTF. Drawing the rest from reference TRBV30 and TRBJ1-2, the complete variable domain is SQTIHQWPATLVQPVGSPLSLECTVEGTSNPNLYWYRQAAGRGLQLLFYSVGIGQISSEVPQNLSASRPQDRQFILSSKKLLLSDSGFYLCAWSGTGVYGYTFGSGTRLTVV.

The gene calls are TRBV5-1 and TRBJ2-1; 11 bases fit TRBD2. This CDR3 region has 15 residues. After removal of 4 bases from V and 8 bases from J, the junction contained 8 bases not matched to a gene. The germline V gene encodes CDR1 SGHRS and CDR2 YFSETQ. The CDR3 reads CASSLRLAGPDEQFF. The CDR3 coding sequence is TGCGCCAGCAGCCTAAGACTAGCGGGACCCGATGAGCAGTTCTTC.

The CDR3 reads CASSLEGVRTEAFF. The CDR3 region has the DNA TGTGCCAGCAGCTTAGAAGGGGTTCGGACTGAAGCTTTCTTT. This chain connects TRBV7-9 to TRBJ1-1, with a possible D match to TRBD1 (5 bases). Trimming stripped 1 base from V and 5 bases from J, with 11 bases between. The CDR3 has 14 amino acids. Per germline, CDR1 SEHNR and CDR2 FQNEAQ (reference sequence).

This clone has only one observation. The chain links TRBV6-5 to TRBJ2-7, with TRBD1 identical over 9 bases. The V segment lost 0 bases and the J segment 5 bases; nucleotides outside the gene matches: 5. CDR3 length equals 15 residues. CDR1 is MNHEY, CDR2 SVGAGI, per germline. CDR3 bases: TGTGCCAGCAGTTACTCGGGACAGGGTGGTCACGAGCAGTACTTC. Translation: CASSYSGQGGHEQYF.